Detailed here is one T cell receptor beta chain. The data belong to a study of radiotherapy plus CTLA-4 blockade in lung cancer. This CDR3 has 15 amino acids. Trimming pared 4 bases from V and 2 bases from J, leaving 12 bases between. Germline V lookup: CDR1 SGHRS, CDR2 YFSETQ. The method was immunoSEQ multiplex PCR; TCRdb's version includes in-frame clones alone and lacks a portion of them. Of 100,000 to 150,000 clones detected, 70% to 90% appear once; the ten largest clones hold about 7%. This specimen consisted of peripheral blood, obtained from a patient treated with radiotherapy plus ipilimumab. This TCR was sampled from a human donor with non-small cell lung cancer that progressed on radiotherapy plus ipilimumab. The chain joins TRBV5-1 to TRBJ2-2; D may be TRBD1 (6 bases). The CDR3 DNA follows: TGCGCCAGCAGCCCGACCGGGACAAACACCGGGGAGCTGTTTTTT. Amino acids: CASSPTGTNTGELFF.